Listed here are 8 T cell receptor beta chains from one sample, sequenced in a study of blood T cell repertoires in COVID-19. TCRdb keeps only in-frame clones here, not all; method: immunoSEQ multiplex PCR. Of about 250,000 clones listed, around 83% are singletons. Sequenced sample: PBMCs or T cells enriched from blood (not recorded which). All receptors come from a middle-aged man who had been exposed to COVID-19.

This clone occurred a few times. V gene TRBV30 combines with J gene TRBJ1-1; 7 bases are shared with TRBD1. V lost 4 bases and J lost 0; bases outside the gene matches: 5. CDR3 length: 14 amino acids. Germline V gene sequence: CDR1 GTSNPN, CDR2 SVGIG (reference sequence). CDR3 in amino acids: CAWNIGQVNTEAFF. The CDR3, as DNA: TGTGCCTGGAATATAGGACAGGTGAACACTGAAGCTTTCTTT.

This chain connects TRBV12-3 or TRBV12-4 to TRBJ2-5, with a weak D call TRBD1 (5 bases). The CDR3 is made up of 12 amino acids. Trimming removed 7 bases at V and 5 bases at J, with 11 bases between. CDR3 residues: CASTTGGETQYF. The CDR3 nucleotides are TGTGCCAGCACCACAGGTGGGGAGACCCAGTACTTC.

This clone was counted at least ten times. The chain couples TRBV5-6 to TRBJ1-5; no clear D. This CDR3 has 17 amino acids. From germline, CDR1 is SGHDT and CDR2 YYEEEE. Trimming removed 6 bases at V and 5 bases at J, with 24 bases between. The CDR3 spells CASIPEKRNSRDQPQHF. CDR3 bases: TGTGCCAGCATCCCTGAGAAACGGAACTCTAGAGATCAGCCCCAGCATTTT. The variable domain in full, with the rest retrieved from reference TRBV5-6 and TRBJ1-5, is DAGVTQSPTHLIKTRGQQVTLRCSPKSGHDTVSWYQQALGQGPQFIFQYYEEEERQRGNFPDRFSGHQFPNYSSELNVNALLLGDSALYLCASIPEKRNSRDQPQHFGDGTRLSIL.

This clone was recorded a few times. V gene TRBV5-6 combines with J gene TRBJ1-5; TRBD1 matches 7 bases. V was clipped by 4 bases and J by 4 bases; unmatched bases: 5. Looked up from germline, CDR1 is SGHDT and CDR2 is YYEEEE. There are 14 residues in the CDR3. The CDR3 here is CASSNRGYNQPQHF. CDR3 DNA sequence: TGTGCCAGCAGCAACAGGGGTTATAATCAGCCCCAGCATTTT.

V and J are TRBV19 and TRBJ2-2; a weak D match, TRBD1 (5 bases). Deletions cut 3 bases from V and 6 bases from J, with 11 bases between. The CDR3 is 14 amino acids. Germline assignment: CDR1 LNHDA and CDR2 SQIVND (reference sequence). DNA for the CDR3: TGTGCCAGTAGTATTTCCCAAGGGGCCGGGGAGCTGTTTTTT. Protein product: CASSISQGAGELFF.

V is TRBV30 and J is TRBJ2-7; 8 bases are a match to TRBD1. In germline, CDR1 is GTSNPN, CDR2 SVGIG (reference sequence). V lost 6 bases to trimming and J lost 3 bases; unmatched junction nucleotides: 4. CDR3 length: 12 residues. For the CDR3, the DNA is TGTGCCTGTTTAACAGGGGGCTACGAGCAGTACTTC. Translating it yields CACLTGGYEQYF.

The gene calls are TRBV5-1 and TRBJ1-1; 8 nucleotides agree with TRBD1. Unmatched junction bases numbered 12, after V lost 6 bases and J lost 2 bases. This CDR3 has 16 residues. Germline CDR1 reads SGHRS; CDR2 reads YFSETQ. CDR3 nucleotide sequence: TGCGCCAGCAAAACCGGGACAGGCACAATTAACACTGAAGCTTTCTTT. As protein: CASKTGTGTINTEAFF.

The chain recombines TRBV10-3 with TRBJ1-5, with TRBD1 identical over 11 bases. CDR1 ENHRY and CDR2 SYGVKD come from the germline V gene. The CDR3 loop spans 13 amino acids. With V trimmed by 10 bases and J by 5 bases, 4 bases remained unmatched. CDR3 residues: CATRTGGHQPQHF. The CDR3, as DNA: TGTGCCACCCGGACAGGGGGCCATCAGCCCCAGCATTTT.